Below are 17 T cell receptor beta chains sequenced from a single sample in a study of response to subunit inactivated influenza vaccine. TCRdb re-analysed the RT-PCR reads in MiXCR, keeping a single row per CDR3 protein. The sample yields 800,000 or so distinct CDR3 sequences, approximately 22% seen once. The specimen comprised PBMCs from blood, sampled roughly 5 days after vaccination. All receptors come from a middle-aged man who received an inactivated influenza vaccine.

J is TRBJ2-1 and V is TRBV7-3; D unclear. This CDR3 has 14 amino acids. Trimming removed 3 bases at V and 10 bases at J, with 16 bases between. Per the germline V gene, CDR1 is SGHTA and CDR2 is FQGTGA. CDR3 in amino acids: CASSFDPHSGEQFF. CDR3 sequence (DNA): TGTGCCAGCAGCTTTGACCCCCACTCGGGCGAGCAGTTCTTC.

V and J are TRBV7-2 and TRBJ2-1, with TRBD1 as a possible D gene (5 bases). V lost 6 bases and J lost 13, with 19 bases in between. The CDR3 loop spans 13 amino acids. Germline-derived CDR1 and CDR2 are SGHTA and FQGNSA. The CDR3, as DNA: TGTGCCAGCAGTCGAAACCTAAGGGGCGAACAGTTCTTC. Translated, it gives CASSRNLRGEQFF.

The chain carries TRBV3-1 and TRBJ1-1, with D possibly TRBD1 on 6 matching bases. Germline CDR1 LGHDT, CDR2 YNNKEL (reference sequence). The CDR3 extends over 15 amino acids. The ends were cut back, 3 bases at V and 1 base at J, with 12 bases in the middle. The CDR3 DNA follows: TGTGCCAGCAGCCAGGGGACAACGCCGAACACTGAAGCTTTCTTT. This encodes CASSQGTTPNTEAFF.

This clonotype has more than one count but fewer than ten. The rearrangement joins TRBV4-2 to TRBJ2-1, with D unclear. Germline V gives CDR1 LGHNA, CDR2 YNFKEQ. CDR3 length: 15 amino acids. V lost 3 bases and J 6 bases, leaving 15 bases between the germline ends. For the CDR3, the DNA is TGTGCCAGCAGCCAGGGCCTTAAGTTGGGCAATGAGCAGTTCTTC. This sequence encodes CASSQGLKLGNEQFF.

The rearrangement links TRBV6-5 to TRBJ2-2; D is uncertain. The CDR3 is 13 residues long. Germline CDR1 and CDR2: MNHEY and SVGAGI. V was clipped by 2 bases and J by 7 bases, with 8 bases between them. DNA of the CDR3: TGTGCCAGCAGTTACCGGGCTAACGGGGAGCTGTTTTTT. Protein sequence: CASSYRANGELFF.

This clonotype was counted a few times. The genes are TRBV20-1 and TRBJ2-5; D remains ambiguous. The germline V and J ends were trimmed by 6 bases and 4 bases, with 12 bases remaining between them. The length of the CDR3 is 12 residues. CDR1 is DFQATT, CDR2 SNEGSKA, per germline (reference sequence). The CDR3 region has the DNA TGCAGTGCCCGAAGTACGTCAGAGACCCAGTACTTC. Amino acids: CSARSTSETQYF.

The gene calls are TRBV29-1 and TRBJ2-5; D call uncertain. V was pared by 4 bases and J by 7 bases, with 13 bases between. Germline V lookup: CDR1 SQVTM, CDR2 ANQGSEA. This CDR3 has 12 residues. CDR3 coding DNA: TGCAGCGTTGCGCCGACGGGTGGGACCCAGTACTTC. This encodes CSVAPTGGTQYF. The whole variable domain, remainder taken from reference TRBV29-1 and TRBJ2-5, is SAVISQKPSRDICQRGTSLTIQCQVDSQVTMMFWYRQQPGQSLTLIATANQGSEATYESGFVIDKFPISRPNLTFSTLTVSNMSPEDSSIYLCSVAPTGGTQYFGPGTRLLVL.

This clonotype was detected only once. The chain carries TRBV12-3 or TRBV12-4 and TRBJ2-2; 12 bases fit TRBD2. The CDR3 loop spans 15 amino acids. V gave up 5 bases and J gave up 6 bases; unmatched junction bases: 4. CDR3 in amino acids: CASSPSGRAPGELFF. For the CDR3, the DNA is TGTGCCAGCAGTCCTAGCGGGAGGGCCCCCGGGGAGCTGTTTTTT.

The rearrangement uses TRBV6-2 or TRBV6-3 and TRBJ2-1; the D is unclear. The CDR3 sequence is 15 residues long. Germline lookup yields CDR1 MNHEY and CDR2 SVGEGT. The V end lost 6 bases, the J end lost 4 bases, and 16 bases lay between the germline ends. CDR3 sequence (DNA): TGTGCCAGCAGACCACTGGAGCCCCCTTACAATGAGCAGTTCTTC. Its protein is CASRPLEPPYNEQFF.

In this sample, this clonotype turned up a few times. The rearrangement uses TRBV5-1 and TRBJ1-4, with TRBD1 matching over 8 bases. CDR1 and CDR2 (germline): SGHRS, YFSETQ. V shed 1 base, J shed 8 bases, and the junction held 4 bases outside the gene matches. The CDR3 has 14 amino acids. The CDR3 sequence is CASSLIQGAEKLFF. CDR3 DNA sequence: TGCGCCAGCAGCTTGATTCAGGGGGCGGAAAAACTGTTTTTT.

The J gene is TRBJ2-3, the V gene TRBV2, with 10 bases that match TRBD2. CDR3 length equals 16 residues. Trimming removed 4 bases from V and 2 bases from J; junction bases left unmatched: 6. The germline V gene encodes CDR1 SNHLY and CDR2 FYNNEI. CDR3 in amino acids: CASSVLAGALTDTQYF. In DNA form, the CDR3 reads TGTGCCAGCAGTGTCCTAGCGGGGGCCCTCACAGATACGCAGTATTTT. Filled out from reference TRBV2 and TRBJ2-3, the complete variable domain reads EPEVTQTPSHQVTQMGQEVILRCVPISNHLYFYWYRQILGQKVEFLVSFYNNEISEKSEIFDDQFSVERPDGSNFTLKIRSTKLEDSAMYFCASSVLAGALTDTQYFGPGTRLTVL.

In this sample, this clonotype turned up a few times. The chain recombines TRBV4-2 with TRBJ2-7, with 8 nucleotides matching TRBD1. This CDR3 is 14 amino acids long. The germline CDR1 and CDR2 sequences are LGHNA and YNFKEQ. The V and J ends lost 5 bases and 5 bases, in that order; junction bases with no gene match: 8. The CDR3 is CASSDRTGLDEQYF. DNA of the CDR3: TGTGCCAGCAGCGACCGGACAGGGCTGGACGAGCAGTACTTC.

The rearrangement links TRBV5-1 to TRBJ1-2; 8 bases match TRBD1. The CDR3 has 17 amino acids. With 0 bases clipped from V and 5 bases from J, the junction kept 12 bases outside the gene matches. Germline V gene sequence: CDR1 SGHRS, CDR2 YFSETQ. The DNA of the CDR3 is TGCGCCAGCAGCTTGGGGGGGACAGGCTACCGAGGTTATGGCTACACCTTC. Encoded protein: CASSLGGTGYRGYGYTF.

This clonotype came up many times. This CDR3 is CASSLKRSYTGELFF. DNA for the CDR3: TGTGCCAGCAGTCTAAAGCGGTCCTACACCGGGGAGCTGTTTTTT. The rearrangement links TRBV12-3 or TRBV12-4 to TRBJ2-2; tentative D call: TRBD2 (5 bases). The CDR3 is 15 residues long. The V and J ends lost 5 bases and 3 bases respectively, with 13 bases between them.

This clonotype has just a few counts. V usage is TRBV20-1 and J usage is TRBJ2-2; D unresolved. The CDR3 is 16 residues long. Per germline, CDR1 DFQATT and CDR2 SNEGSKA (reference sequence). Trimming shortened V by 0 bases and J by 0 bases, and 11 bases separated the two germline ends. DNA for the CDR3: TGCAGTGCTAGAGATCTGGAACACGCGAACACCGGGGAGCTGTTTTTT. Amino acids: CSARDLEHANTGELFF.

This clonotype was found a few times. J is TRBJ1-1 and V is TRBV6-5, with D perhaps matching TRBD1 (5 bases). This CDR3 has 19 residues. Germline assignment: CDR1 MNHEY and CDR2 SVGAGI. Trimming cost V 0 bases and J 3 bases, with 23 bases left between them. The CDR3 loop is CASSYSYRPRGVGDTEAFF. The CDR3 DNA follows: TGTGCCAGCAGTTACTCCTACCGACCCCGGGGCGTGGGGGACACTGAAGCTTTCTTT.

The gene calls are TRBV28 and TRBJ1-2; maybe TRBD1 (5 bases). The CDR3 consists of 13 residues. V lost 8 bases to trimming and J lost 3 bases, with 13 bases between them. CDR1 is MDHEN and CDR2 is SYDVKM in the germline V gene. CDR3 bases: TGTGCCAGCTCGGATGGGGCATACTATGGCTACACCTTC. Its protein is CASSDGAYYGYTF.